These T cell receptor beta chains were read from a single sample in a study of cytomegalovirus exposure and HLA in healthy donors. Produced via immunoSEQ multiplex PCR; TCRdb's table is partial and in-frame only. The top ten hold around 3.7% of the sample, which has 110,000 to 150,000 clones, roughly 77% seen once. The sequencing sample was made of PBMCs. These receptors all come from a male donor in good health and CMV-seronegative. Each CDR3 is given with its conserved first and last residue. The order of the fields is CDR3 protein, CDR3 DNA, D gene, J gene, clone size, V gene. D genes are given only for firm matches. Clone size is stated in some rows and not others, as once, few, many or a class when expanded.

CDR3 protein: CASSIGDSYNSPLHF
CDR3 DNA: TGTGCCAGTAGTATAGGGGACAGCTATAATTCACCCCTCCACTTT
D gene: TRBD1
J gene: TRBJ1-6
clone size: -
V gene: TRBV19

CDR3 protein: CASSRPTGDSADTQYF
CDR3 DNA: TGCGCCAGCAGCAGGCCTACAGGGGATAGCGCAGATACGCAGTATTTT
D gene: TRBD1
J gene: TRBJ2-3
clone size: -
V gene: TRBV5-1

CDR3 protein: CASSLQGQGAEQYF
CDR3 DNA: TGTGCCAGCAGCTTGCAGGGACAGGGGGCGGAACAGTACTTC
D gene: TRBD1
J gene: TRBJ2-7
clone size: few
V gene: TRBV5-4

CDR3 protein: CASSLPQRDRIDTGELFF
CDR3 DNA: TGTGCCAGCAGCCTACCTCAGAGGGACAGGATCGACACCGGGGAGCTGTTTTTT
D gene: TRBD1
J gene: TRBJ2-2
clone size: -
V gene: TRBV7-6

CDR3 protein: CASSRDRVYNEQFF
CDR3 DNA: TGTGCCAGCAGCCGGGACAGGGTATACAATGAGCAGTTCTTC
D gene: TRBD1
J gene: TRBJ2-1
clone size: -
V gene: TRBV5-6

CDR3 protein: CATSRDSRQPQHF
CDR3 DNA: TGTGCCACCAGCAGAGATAGCCGTCAGCCCCAGCATTTT
D gene: -
J gene: TRBJ1-5
clone size: once
V gene: TRBV15

CDR3 protein: CASSARLAGDLETQYF
CDR3 DNA: TGTGCCAGTAGTGCCCGACTAGCGGGAGATTTGGAGACCCAGTACTTC
D gene: TRBD2
J gene: TRBJ2-5
clone size: -
V gene: TRBV19

CDR3 protein: CASSEWGQPGELFF
CDR3 DNA: TGTGCCAGCAGTGAATGGGGACAGCCCGGGGAGCTGTTTTTT
D gene: TRBD1
J gene: TRBJ2-2
clone size: -
V gene: TRBV6-1

CDR3 protein: CASSHDRVETQYF
CDR3 DNA: TGTGCCAGCAGCCACGACAGGGTGGAGACCCAGTACTTC
D gene: TRBD1
J gene: TRBJ2-5
clone size: -
V gene: TRBV6-5

CDR3 protein: CASSFLTEQETQYF
CDR3 DNA: TGTGCCAGCAGCTTCCTGACAGAACAAGAGACCCAGTACTTC
D gene: -
J gene: TRBJ2-5
clone size: -
V gene: TRBV5-6

CDR3 protein: CATSRDRDYEQYF
CDR3 DNA: TGTGCCACCAGCAGAGATCGGGACTACGAGCAGTACTTC
D gene: -
J gene: TRBJ2-7
clone size: once
V gene: TRBV15

CDR3 protein: CASSQVAGARGEQYF
CDR3 DNA: TGTGCCAGCAGCCAAGTTGCGGGGGCCCGAGGCGAGCAGTACTTC
D gene: -
J gene: TRBJ2-7
clone size: -
V gene: TRBV14

CDR3 protein: CASSDLQGPSSSYEQYF
CDR3 DNA: TGTGCCAGCAGTGACTTACAGGGGCCCTCATCCTCCTACGAGCAGTACTTC
D gene: TRBD1
J gene: TRBJ2-7
clone size: -
V gene: TRBV6-1

CDR3 protein: CASSEYLSNQPQHF
CDR3 DNA: TGTGCCAGCAGTGAATATCTGAGCAATCAGCCCCAGCATTTT
D gene: -
J gene: TRBJ1-5
clone size: -
V gene: TRBV6-1

CDR3 protein: CASSLTGGFDEQYF
CDR3 DNA: TGCGCCAGCAGCCTAACAGGGGGCTTCGACGAGCAGTACTTC
D gene: TRBD1
J gene: TRBJ2-7
clone size: -
V gene: TRBV10-1

CDR3 protein: CASSLLGQASGNTIYF
CDR3 DNA: TGCGCCAGCAGCCTCCTGGGACAGGCCTCTGGAAACACCATATATTTT
D gene: TRBD1
J gene: TRBJ1-3
clone size: few
V gene: TRBV5-1

CDR3 protein: CASRRPSRFSPHNEQFF
CDR3 DNA: TGTGCCAGCAGGCGTCCCTCCAGGTTCTCCCCACACAATGAGCAGTTCTTC
D gene: -
J gene: TRBJ2-1
clone size: -
V gene: TRBV28

CDR3 protein: CAISDPDFYEQYF
CDR3 DNA: TGTGCCATCAGTGACCCCGACTTCTACGAGCAGTACTTC
D gene: -
J gene: TRBJ2-7
clone size: -
V gene: TRBV10-3

CDR3 protein: CASSLDSYGYTF
CDR3 DNA: TGTGCCAGCAGTCTAGACAGCTATGGCTACACCTTC
D gene: -
J gene: TRBJ1-2
clone size: -
V gene: TRBV2

CDR3 protein: CASSIGQGAYGYTF
CDR3 DNA: TGTGCCAGTAGTATCGGACAGGGGGCCTATGGCTACACCTTC
D gene: TRBD1
J gene: TRBJ1-2
clone size: -
V gene: TRBV19

CDR3 protein: CASSLALRGEKLFF
CDR3 DNA: TGTGCCAGCAGCTTAGCGCTCAGGGGTGAAAAACTGTTTTTT
D gene: -
J gene: TRBJ1-4
clone size: once
V gene: TRBV7-2

CDR3 protein: CASSLGLASSYEQYF
CDR3 DNA: TGTGCCAGCAGCTTAGGACTAGCGAGCTCCTACGAGCAGTACTTC
D gene: TRBD2
J gene: TRBJ2-7
clone size: -
V gene: TRBV7-9

CDR3 protein: CASSLRPQGSNTGELFF
CDR3 DNA: TGTGCCAGCAGCCTACGACCACAGGGCTCAAACACCGGGGAGCTGTTTTTT
D gene: -
J gene: TRBJ2-2
clone size: -
V gene: TRBV11-3

CDR3 protein: CAWSRNRGYEQYF
CDR3 DNA: TGTGCCTGGAGTAGGAACAGGGGCTACGAGCAGTACTTC
D gene: TRBD1
J gene: TRBJ2-7
clone size: once
V gene: TRBV30

CDR3 protein: CASSELASGGTDTQYF
CDR3 DNA: TGTGCCAGCAGTGAATTGGCTAGCGGGGGCACAGATACGCAGTATTTT
D gene: TRBD2
J gene: TRBJ2-3
clone size: -
V gene: TRBV25-1

CDR3 protein: CASSPRGTGLNYGYTF
CDR3 DNA: TGTGCCAGCAGCCCTCGTGGGACAGGCCTCAACTATGGCTACACCTTC
D gene: TRBD1
J gene: TRBJ1-2
clone size: once
V gene: TRBV2

CDR3 protein: CASSGDTGYTQYF
CDR3 DNA: TGTGCCAGCAGCGGGGATACAGGCTATACGCAGTATTTT
D gene: -
J gene: TRBJ2-3
clone size: -
V gene: TRBV11-3

CDR3 protein: CASSSDRVGANGLTF
CDR3 DNA: TGTGCCAGCAGCTCGGACAGGGTTGGGGCCAACGGCCTGACTTTC
D gene: TRBD1
J gene: TRBJ2-6
clone size: -
V gene: TRBV2

CDR3 protein: CASKRAGMNTEAFF
CDR3 DNA: TGTGCCAGCAAACGTGCAGGGATGAACACTGAAGCTTTCTTT
D gene: -
J gene: TRBJ1-1
clone size: -
V gene: TRBV7-9

CDR3 protein: CASSPSGTYEQYF
CDR3 DNA: TGTGCCAGCAGTCCCAGCGGGACTTACGAGCAGTACTTC
D gene: TRBD2
J gene: TRBJ2-7
clone size: -
V gene: TRBV2

CDR3 protein: CATSRDNGGFNEQYF
CDR3 DNA: TGTGCCACCAGCAGAGATAACGGGGGTTTCAACGAGCAGTACTTC
D gene: -
J gene: TRBJ2-7
clone size: -
V gene: TRBV15